This TCR beta chain was recovered during a study of blood T cell repertoires in COVID-19. Study summary: The United States, Italy and Spain were the sources of the acute and convalescent COVID-19 samples. PBMCs, B-cell-depleted T cells, or T cells were the source of the cDNA or gDNA that made up the material.

Germline CDR1 SEHNR, CDR2 FQNEAQ (reference sequence). V lost 2 bases and J 8 bases, leaving 9 bases between the germline ends. This CDR3 is built from 12 residues. This clone was observed a handful of times. Per the study methods: Cell counts per sample came from amplifying reference gene primers. Generated by immunoSEQ multiplex PCR, the TCRdb table keeps only in-frame clones and is missing some. V, J and clone size are taken as reported in that table, and D and trimming were inferred from the DNA itself. The repertoire holds about 250,000 clones, with about four fifths as singletons. The chain joins TRBV7-9 to TRBJ1-2; no definite D call. The sample taken for sequencing was peripheral blood. The clonotype comes from a man of 80 years or more with acute or convalescent COVID-19. CDR3 protein: CASSLINRGYTF. In DNA form, the CDR3 reads TGTGCCAGCAGCTTAATAAATCGGGGCTACACCTTC.